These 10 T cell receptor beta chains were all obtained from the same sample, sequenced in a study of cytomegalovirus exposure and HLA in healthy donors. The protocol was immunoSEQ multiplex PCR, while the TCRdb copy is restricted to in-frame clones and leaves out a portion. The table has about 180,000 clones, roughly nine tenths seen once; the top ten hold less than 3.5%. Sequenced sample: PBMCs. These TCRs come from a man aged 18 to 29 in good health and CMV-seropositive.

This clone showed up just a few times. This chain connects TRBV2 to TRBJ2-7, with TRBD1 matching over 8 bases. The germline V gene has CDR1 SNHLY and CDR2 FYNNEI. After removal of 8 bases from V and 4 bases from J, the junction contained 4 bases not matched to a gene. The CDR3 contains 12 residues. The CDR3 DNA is TGTGCCAGCTACAGGGGGGCATACGAGCAGTACTTC. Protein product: CASYRGAYEQYF.

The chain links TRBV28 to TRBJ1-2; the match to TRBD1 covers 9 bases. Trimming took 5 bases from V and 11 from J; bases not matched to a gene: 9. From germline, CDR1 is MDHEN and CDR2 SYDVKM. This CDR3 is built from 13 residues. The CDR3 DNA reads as TGTGCCAGCAGTCGTACCGGGACAGGGTGGTACACCTTC. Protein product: CASSRTGTGWYTF.

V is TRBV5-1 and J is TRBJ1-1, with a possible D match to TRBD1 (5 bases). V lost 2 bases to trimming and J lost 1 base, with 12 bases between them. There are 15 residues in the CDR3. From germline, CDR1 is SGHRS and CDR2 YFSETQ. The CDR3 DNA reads TGCGCCAGCAGCTTAATACAGGCTTCGAACACTGAAGCTTTCTTT. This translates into CASSLIQASNTEAFF.

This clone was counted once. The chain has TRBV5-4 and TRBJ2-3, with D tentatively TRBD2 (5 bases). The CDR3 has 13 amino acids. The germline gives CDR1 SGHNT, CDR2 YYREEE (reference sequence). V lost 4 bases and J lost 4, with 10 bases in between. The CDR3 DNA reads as TGTGCCAGCAGCCCTGCCGGGGCAGATACGCAGTATTTT. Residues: CASSPAGADTQYF.

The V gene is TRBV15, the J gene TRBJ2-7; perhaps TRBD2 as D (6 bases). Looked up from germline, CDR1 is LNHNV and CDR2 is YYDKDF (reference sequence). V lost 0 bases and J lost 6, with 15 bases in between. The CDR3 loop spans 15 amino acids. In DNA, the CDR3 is TGTGCCACCAGCAGAGATTGGAGGGGATCCGGCGAGCAGTACTTC. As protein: CATSRDWRGSGEQYF.

Here the CDR3 DNA reads TGTGCCATCAGTGACAGGGAGGGCGGCAATCAGCCCCAGCATTTT. The encoded protein is CAISDREGGNQPQHF. The rearrangement joins TRBV10-3 to TRBJ1-5, with TRBD1 as a possible D gene (5 bases). The germline V and J ends were trimmed by 3 bases and 2 bases, with 11 bases remaining between them. The CDR3 spans 15 residues. From germline, CDR1 is ENHRY and CDR2 SYGVKD.

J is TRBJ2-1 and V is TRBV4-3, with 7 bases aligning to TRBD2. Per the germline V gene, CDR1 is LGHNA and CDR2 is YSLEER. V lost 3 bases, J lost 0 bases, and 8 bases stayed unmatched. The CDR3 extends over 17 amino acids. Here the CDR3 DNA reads TGCGCCAGCAGCCATCCGACTGGCGGGGGCTCCTACAATGAGCAGTTCTTC. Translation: CASSHPTGGGSYNEQFF.

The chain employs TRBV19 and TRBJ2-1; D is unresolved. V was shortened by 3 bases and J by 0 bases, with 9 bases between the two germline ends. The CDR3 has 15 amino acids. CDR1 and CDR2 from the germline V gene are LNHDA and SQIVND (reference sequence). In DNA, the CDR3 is TGTGCCAGTAGTATCATTCTCAGCTCCTACAATGAGCAGTTCTTC. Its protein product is CASSIILSSYNEQFF. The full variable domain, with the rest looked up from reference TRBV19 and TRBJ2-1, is DGGITQSPKYLFRKEGQNVTLSCEQNLNHDAMYWYRQDPGQGLRLIYYSQIVNDFQKGDIAEGYSVSREKKESFPLTVTSAQKNPTAFYLCASSIILSSYNEQFFGPGTRLTVL.

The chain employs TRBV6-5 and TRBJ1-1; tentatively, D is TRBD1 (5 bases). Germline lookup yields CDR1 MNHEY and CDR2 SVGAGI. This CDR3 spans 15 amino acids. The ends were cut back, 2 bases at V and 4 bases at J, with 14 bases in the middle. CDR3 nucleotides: TGTGCCAGCAGTTACACCGGCCGGGGGAGCACTGAAGCTTTCTTT. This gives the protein CASSYTGRGSTEAFF.

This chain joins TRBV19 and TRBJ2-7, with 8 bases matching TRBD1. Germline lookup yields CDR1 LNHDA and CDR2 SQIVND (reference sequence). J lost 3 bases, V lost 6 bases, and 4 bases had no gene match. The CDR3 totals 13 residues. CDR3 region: CASRQGVGYEQYF. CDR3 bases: TGTGCCAGTAGACAGGGGGTAGGCTACGAGCAGTACTTC.